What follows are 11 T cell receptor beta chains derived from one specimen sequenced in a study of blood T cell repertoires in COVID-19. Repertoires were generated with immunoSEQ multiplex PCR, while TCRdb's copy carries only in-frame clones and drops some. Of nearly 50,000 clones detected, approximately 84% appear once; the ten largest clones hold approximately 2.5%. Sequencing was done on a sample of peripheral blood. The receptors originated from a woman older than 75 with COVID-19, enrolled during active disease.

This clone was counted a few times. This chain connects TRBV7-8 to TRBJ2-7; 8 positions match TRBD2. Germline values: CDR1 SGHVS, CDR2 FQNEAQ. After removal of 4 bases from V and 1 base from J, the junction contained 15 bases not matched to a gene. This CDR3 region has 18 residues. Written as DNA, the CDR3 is TGTGCCAGCAGCTCGCGTAGGGGGGAGCGGGGGAAATCCTACGAGCAGTACTTC. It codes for CASSSRRGERGKSYEQYF.

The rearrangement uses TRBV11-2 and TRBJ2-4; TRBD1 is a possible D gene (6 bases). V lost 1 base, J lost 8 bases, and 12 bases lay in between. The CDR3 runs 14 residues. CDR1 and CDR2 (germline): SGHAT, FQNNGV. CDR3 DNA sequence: TGTGCCAGCAGCTTAGCAGGGGCAGGAGACATTCAGTACTTC. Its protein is CASSLAGAGDIQYF.

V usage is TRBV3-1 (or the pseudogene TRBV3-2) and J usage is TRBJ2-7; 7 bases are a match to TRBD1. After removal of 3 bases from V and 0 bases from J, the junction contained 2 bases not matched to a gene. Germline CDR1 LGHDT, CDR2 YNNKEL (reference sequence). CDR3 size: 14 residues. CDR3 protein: CASSQTGSSYEQYF. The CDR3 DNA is TGTGCCAGCAGCCAGACAGGGAGCTCCTACGAGCAGTACTTC.

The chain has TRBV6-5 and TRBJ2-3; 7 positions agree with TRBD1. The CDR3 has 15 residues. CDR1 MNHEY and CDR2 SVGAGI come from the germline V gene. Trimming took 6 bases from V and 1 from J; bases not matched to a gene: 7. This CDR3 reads CASRQQGTGTDTQYF. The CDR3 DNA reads TGTGCCAGCAGACAACAGGGGACGGGCACAGATACGCAGTATTTT.

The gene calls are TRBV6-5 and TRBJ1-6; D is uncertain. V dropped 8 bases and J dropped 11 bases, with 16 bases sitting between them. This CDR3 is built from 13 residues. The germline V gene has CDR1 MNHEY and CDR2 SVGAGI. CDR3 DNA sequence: TGTGCCAGCCATAAGGATCTGGGCACACCCCTCCACTTT. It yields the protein CASHKDLGTPLHF.

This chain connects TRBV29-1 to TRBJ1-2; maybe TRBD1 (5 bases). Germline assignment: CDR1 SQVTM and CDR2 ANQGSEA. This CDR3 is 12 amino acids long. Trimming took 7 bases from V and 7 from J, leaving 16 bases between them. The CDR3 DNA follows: TGCAGCGCGGGCCGGCAGGGAACTGGCTACACCTTC. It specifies CSAGRQGTGYTF.

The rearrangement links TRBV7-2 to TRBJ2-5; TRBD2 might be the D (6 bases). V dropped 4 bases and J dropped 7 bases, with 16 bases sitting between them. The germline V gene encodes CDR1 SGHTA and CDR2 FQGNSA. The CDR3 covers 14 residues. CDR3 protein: CASSSPYRRGTQYF. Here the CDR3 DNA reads TGTGCCAGCAGCTCGCCCTACAGGCGGGGGACCCAGTACTTC.

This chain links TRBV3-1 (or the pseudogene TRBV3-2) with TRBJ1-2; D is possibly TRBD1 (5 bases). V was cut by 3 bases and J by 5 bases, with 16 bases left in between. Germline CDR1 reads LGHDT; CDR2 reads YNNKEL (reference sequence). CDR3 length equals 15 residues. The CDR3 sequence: CASSHLPGLGYGYTF. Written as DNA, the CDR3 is TGTGCCAGCAGCCATCTTCCGGGACTTGGGTATGGCTACACCTTC.

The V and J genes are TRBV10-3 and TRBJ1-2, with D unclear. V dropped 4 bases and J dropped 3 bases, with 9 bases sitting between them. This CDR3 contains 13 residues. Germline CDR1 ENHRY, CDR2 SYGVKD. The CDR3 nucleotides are TGTGCCATCAGTGGTATCCTCGACTATGGCTACACCTTC. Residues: CAISGILDYGYTF.

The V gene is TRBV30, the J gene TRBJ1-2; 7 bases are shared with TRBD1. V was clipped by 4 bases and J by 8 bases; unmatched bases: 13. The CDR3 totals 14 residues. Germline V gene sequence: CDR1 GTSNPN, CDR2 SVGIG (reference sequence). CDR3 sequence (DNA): TGTGCCTGGACTCGACAGGGAACGGGTGAGGGCTACACCTTC. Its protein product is CAWTRQGTGEGYTF.

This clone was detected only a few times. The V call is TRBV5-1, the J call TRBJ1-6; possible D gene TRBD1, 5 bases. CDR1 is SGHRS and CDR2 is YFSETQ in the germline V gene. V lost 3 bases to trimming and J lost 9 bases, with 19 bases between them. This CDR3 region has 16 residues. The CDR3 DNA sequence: TGCGCCAGCAGCTGGGGGTCGCGGGAAACGGGTTCACCCCTCCACTTT. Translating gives CASSWGSRETGSPLHF.